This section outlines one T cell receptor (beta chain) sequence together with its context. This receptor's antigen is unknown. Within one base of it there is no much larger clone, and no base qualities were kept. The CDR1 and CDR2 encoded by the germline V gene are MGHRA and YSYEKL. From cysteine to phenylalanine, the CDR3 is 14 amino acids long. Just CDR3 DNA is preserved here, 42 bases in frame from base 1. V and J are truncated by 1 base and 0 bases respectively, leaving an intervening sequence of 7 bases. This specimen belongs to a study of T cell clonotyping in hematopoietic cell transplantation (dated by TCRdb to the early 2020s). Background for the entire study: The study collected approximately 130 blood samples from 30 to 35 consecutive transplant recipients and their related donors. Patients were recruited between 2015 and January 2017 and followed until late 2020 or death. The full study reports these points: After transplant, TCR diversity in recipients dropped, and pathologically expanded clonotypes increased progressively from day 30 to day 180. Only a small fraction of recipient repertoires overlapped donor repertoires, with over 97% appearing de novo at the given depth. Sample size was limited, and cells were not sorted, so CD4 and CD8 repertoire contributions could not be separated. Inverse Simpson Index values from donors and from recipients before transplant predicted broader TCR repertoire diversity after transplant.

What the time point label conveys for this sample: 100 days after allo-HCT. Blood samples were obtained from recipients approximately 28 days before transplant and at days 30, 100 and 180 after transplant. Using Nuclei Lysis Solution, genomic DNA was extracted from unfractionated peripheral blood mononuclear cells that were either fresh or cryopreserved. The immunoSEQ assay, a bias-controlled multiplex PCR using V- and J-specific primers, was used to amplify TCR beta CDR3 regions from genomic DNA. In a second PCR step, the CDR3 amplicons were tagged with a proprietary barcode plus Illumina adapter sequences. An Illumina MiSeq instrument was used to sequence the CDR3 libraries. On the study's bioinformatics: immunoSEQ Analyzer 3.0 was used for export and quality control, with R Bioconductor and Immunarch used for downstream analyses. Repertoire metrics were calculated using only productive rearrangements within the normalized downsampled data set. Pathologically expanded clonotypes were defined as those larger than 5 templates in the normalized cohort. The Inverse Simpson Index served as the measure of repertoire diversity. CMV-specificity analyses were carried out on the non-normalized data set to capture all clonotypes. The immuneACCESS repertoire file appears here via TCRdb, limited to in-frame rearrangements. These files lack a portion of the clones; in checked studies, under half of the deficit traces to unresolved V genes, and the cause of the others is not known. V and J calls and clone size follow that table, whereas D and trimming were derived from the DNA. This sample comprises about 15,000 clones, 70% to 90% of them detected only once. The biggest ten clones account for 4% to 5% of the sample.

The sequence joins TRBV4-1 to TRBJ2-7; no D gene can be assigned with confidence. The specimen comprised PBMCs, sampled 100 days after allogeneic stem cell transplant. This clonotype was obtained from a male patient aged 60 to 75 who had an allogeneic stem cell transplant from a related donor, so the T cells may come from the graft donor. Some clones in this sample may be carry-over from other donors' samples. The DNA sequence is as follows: TGCGCCAGCAGCCAAGTTGCGTACTCCTACGAGCAGTACTTC. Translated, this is CASSQVAYSYEQYF.